This T cell receptor beta chain was profiled in a study of OX40 agonist ivuxolimab in advanced cancers. Autoimmune disease history or systemic immunosuppression meant exclusion. TCRdb keeps only in-frame clones here, not all; method: immunoSEQ multiplex PCR. In the table there are 90,000 to 100,000 clones, 70% to 90% of which are singletons. Germline trimming cut 4 bases from V and 1 base from J; bases unmatched to any gene: 8. In germline, CDR1 is SGHAT, CDR2 FQDESV (reference sequence). CDR3 size: 19 residues. The specimen was CD4+ or CD8+ T cells sorted from blood, collected in a trial of the OX40 agonist ivuxolimab. The source is an adult with an advanced solid tumor such as melanoma, head and neck, liver or kidney cancer. The chain recombines TRBV11-1 with TRBJ2-1; 15 nucleotides match TRBD2. In DNA, the CDR3 is TGTGCCAGCAGCTCAAGGACTAGCGGGGGGGCCTTTTCCTACAATGAGCAGTTCTTC. Translation gives CASSSRTSGGAFSYNEQFF.